A selection of T cell receptor beta chains follows, all from one sample in a study of vaccination effects on CD4 cells after COVID-19. The assay was immunoSEQ multiplex PCR, and TCRdb's table has in-frame clones only and misses some. The table includes over 45,000 clones, roughly 70% detected once. These receptors have no identified antigens. The sample consisted of CD4+ T cells from PBMCs cultured without peptide, taken after COVID-19 vaccination. The receptors shown here come from a human donor who received a COVID-19 vaccine. Each CDR3 is given with its conserved first and last residue. Each record gives: CDR3 protein, CDR3 DNA, D gene, J gene, V gene, clone size. The D gene is left open where the match is weak. Only some rows state a clone size, as once, few, many or a class for expanded clones.

CASSRTGTTNTEAFF,TGTGCCAGCAGTAGAACCGGGACAACGAACACTGAAGCTTTCTTT,NA,TRBJ1-1,TRBV27,NA
CASRQQGAGEYLHEQFF,TGTGCCAGTAGGCAACAGGGGGCCGGAGAATACCTCCATGAGCAGTTCTTC,TRBD1,TRBJ2-1,TRBV19,few
CASTTGLAGGPETQYF,TGTGCCAGCACGACAGGACTAGCGGGGGGGCCCGAGACCCAGTACTTC,TRBD2,TRBJ2-5,TRBV6-6,NA
CASSLRGGASDTQYF,TGTGCCAGCAGCTTAAGGGGGGGGGCGTCAGATACGCAGTATTTT,NA,TRBJ2-3,TRBV13,once
CASSLSQGASGELFF,TGTGCCAGCAGCTTGTCTCAGGGGGCGTCCGGGGAGCTGTTTTTT,TRBD1,TRBJ2-2,TRBV7-2,NA
CASSQDRAKNIQYF,TGCGCCAGCAGCCAGGACAGAGCCAAAAACATTCAGTACTTC,NA,TRBJ2-4,TRBV5-1,NA
CASSHGGINSAFF,TGTGCCAGCAGTCACGGGGGTATTAATTCAGCTTTCTTT,NA,TRBJ1-1,TRBV6-6,NA
CASSPSFERGLNYGYTF,TGCGCCAGCAGCCCCTCCTTTGAGAGGGGGCTGAACTATGGCTACACCTTC,TRBD1,TRBJ1-2,TRBV5-1,NA
CASSLHGGPTDTQYF,TGTGCCAGCAGCTTACATGGGGGACCGACAGATACGCAGTATTTT,NA,TRBJ2-3,TRBV7-9,NA
CASSRGLTSYEQYF,TGTGCCAGCAGCAGGGGGCTTACCTCCTACGAGCAGTACTTC,TRBD1,TRBJ2-7,TRBV5-6,NA
CASSSPYGYTF,TGTGCCAGCAGTTCGCCCTATGGCTACACCTTC,NA,TRBJ1-2,TRBV6-5,NA
CASTDVSGGEQFF,TGCGCCAGCACCGACGTCTCAGGAGGTGAGCAGTTCTTC,NA,TRBJ2-1,TRBV5-1,NA
CASSYSKAGGRLLHF,TGTGCCAGCAGTTACTCAAAAGCTGGGGGGCGGCTCCTCCACTTT,NA,TRBJ1-6,TRBV6-5,NA
CASRSPDANEKLFF,TGTGCCAGCAGATCGCCAGACGCTAATGAAAAACTGTTTTTT,NA,TRBJ1-4,TRBV7-2,once
CAFARTASSYEQYF,TGTGCCTTCGCCCGGACAGCGTCTTCCTACGAGCAGTACTTC,NA,TRBJ2-7,TRBV30,NA
CASSSDRWPGDTEAFF,TGTGCCAGCAGTTCCGACAGGTGGCCAGGTGACACTGAAGCTTTCTTT,NA,TRBJ1-1,TRBV6-5,NA
CASSSPRLVGRSGGNQPQHF,TGTGCCAGCAGTTCTCCCCGTCTTGTCGGGAGGAGTGGGGGAAATCAGCCCCAGCATTTT,NA,TRBJ1-5,TRBV6-2/TRBV6-3,NA
CASSVERQTEAFF,TGTGCCAGCAGCGTCGAACGACAGACTGAAGCTTTCTTT,NA,TRBJ1-1,TRBV9,NA
CASSQETGTRTYGYTF,TGTGCCAGCAGCCAAGAAACCGGGACACGAACCTATGGCTACACCTTC,NA,TRBJ1-2,TRBV3-1/TRBV3-2,NA
CASSLQGWVYNEQFF,TGTGCCAGCAGCTTGCAGGGGTGGGTTTACAATGAGCAGTTCTTC,NA,TRBJ2-1,TRBV11-2,NA
CAISDPRGLAGLDTQYF,TGTGCCATCAGTGACCCACGAGGACTAGCGGGTCTAGATACGCAGTATTTT,TRBD2,TRBJ2-3,TRBV10-3,NA
CASSNPPGVDNLKNYGYTF,TGCGCCAGCAGCAATCCACCGGGCGTGGACAACCTGAAAAACTATGGCTACACCTTC,NA,TRBJ1-2,TRBV4-1,NA
CLGRGGRGYTF,TGCTTGGGGCGGGGCGGTCGTGGCTACACCTTC,NA,TRBJ1-2,TRBV20-1,NA
CASTSRGGAQPQHF,TGTGCCAGCACCTCAAGAGGGGGTGCGCAGCCCCAGCATTTT,NA,TRBJ1-5,TRBV21-1,NA
CASSLGSPGELFF,TGCGCCAGCAGCTTAGGCTCTCCCGGGGAGCTGTTTTTT,NA,TRBJ2-2,TRBV5-1,NA
CSAVTGVEAFF,TGCAGTGCTGTCACAGGGGTTGAAGCTTTCTTT,TRBD1,TRBJ1-1,TRBV20-1,few
CASNRVRHSYEQYF,TGTGCCAGCAACAGGGTTCGTCACTCCTACGAGCAGTACTTC,NA,TRBJ2-7,TRBV21-1,NA
CASGKTGPLYPYGYTF,TGCGCCAGCGGTAAGACAGGACCGCTTTACCCCTATGGCTACACCTTC,NA,TRBJ1-2,TRBV5-1,NA
CATGGGPGTIEETQYF,TGTGCCACAGGTGGGGGTCCCGGGACAATAGAAGAGACCCAGTACTTC,NA,TRBJ2-5,TRBV24-1,once
CASSRREGPYEQYF,TGTGCCAGCAGCCGACGGGAGGGGCCCTACGAGCAGTACTTC,TRBD2,TRBJ2-7,TRBV9,few
CASSHGGLRRYEQYF,TGTGCCAGCAGCCACGGGGGGCTCCGCCGATACGAGCAGTACTTC,NA,TRBJ2-7,TRBV7-6,few
CASSQGNRANGYTF,TGCGCCAGCAGCCAAGGTAACAGGGCAAATGGCTACACCTTC,NA,TRBJ1-2,TRBV4-1,NA
CATSKLKSSYNEQFF,TGTGCCACCTCAAAACTTAAAAGCTCCTACAATGAGCAGTTCTTC,NA,TRBJ2-1,TRBV19,NA
CASSAPGTGGGEQYF,TGCGCCAGCAGCGCCCCCGGGACAGGGGGAGGGGAGCAGTACTTC,TRBD1,TRBJ2-7,TRBV4-1,NA
CASRTPSSGRTYEQYF,TGCGCCAGCAGGACCCCGAGTAGCGGGAGGACCTACGAGCAGTACTTC,TRBD2,TRBJ2-7,TRBV10-2,NA
CASSDRVRGAEQYF,TGTGCCAGCAGCGACAGAGTTAGGGGGGCCGAGCAGTACTTC,NA,TRBJ2-7,TRBV11-2,NA
CASSLDRAFSGNTIYF,TGTGCCAGCAGCTTGGACAGGGCCTTCTCTGGAAACACCATATATTTT,NA,TRBJ1-3,TRBV5-5,NA
CASSWDPGGTDTQYF,TGCGCCAGCAGCTGGGACCCCGGGGGCACAGATACGCAGTATTTT,NA,TRBJ2-3,TRBV5-1,few
CASSVGGTGSEKLFF,TGTGCCAGCAGTGTCGGCGGGACAGGGAGCGAAAAACTGTTTTTT,TRBD1,TRBJ1-4,TRBV25-1,NA
CASSLYRDEQYF,TGTGCCAGCAGCCTATACAGGGACGAGCAGTACTTC,NA,TRBJ2-7,TRBV3-1/TRBV3-2,NA
CASTEMGGTSGTGELFF,TGTGCCAGCACTGAAATGGGTGGGACTAGTGGAACCGGGGAGCTGTTTTTT,TRBD2,TRBJ2-2,TRBV6-1,NA
CASSLGQRGLTDTQYF,TGCGCCAGCAGCTTGGGGCAGCGGGGTCTGACAGATACGCAGTATTTT,TRBD2,TRBJ2-3,TRBV5-1,NA
CALGGYNEQFF,TGTGCCCTCGGCGGGTACAATGAGCAGTTCTTC,NA,TRBJ2-1,TRBV30,NA
CASSLLTGSEEKLFF,TGCGCCAGCAGCTTACTGACAGGGTCTGAGGAAAAACTGTTTTTT,TRBD1,TRBJ1-4,TRBV5-1,NA
CASSSPPGSYEQYF,TGTGCCAGCAGCTCACCTCCCGGGAGCTACGAGCAGTACTTC,NA,TRBJ2-7,TRBV27,NA
CASSKVRRGPSTDTQYF,TGTGCCAGCAGCAAAGTAAGGAGGGGGCCTAGCACAGATACGCAGTATTTT,NA,TRBJ2-3,TRBV21-1,NA
CASSSQDTGYTF,TGCGCCAGCAGCTCCCAAGACACGGGCTACACCTTC,NA,TRBJ1-2,TRBV5-1,NA